These 2 T cell receptor beta chains came from one sample sequenced in a study of vaccination effects on CD4 cells after COVID-19. Antigen-specific CD4+ T cells were first expanded with viral peptide pools by the ViraFEST assay and only then sequenced. Isolation of CD4+ T cells took place after 10 days of culture. The study found no prior SARS-CoV-2 infection in the vaccine recipients, who tested negative for nucleocapsid antibodies. Produced via immunoSEQ multiplex PCR; TCRdb's table is partial and in-frame only. Seen here are 20,000 to 25,000 clones, about 63% observed once, and the top ten hold 11%. These TCRs' antigens remain unknown. This specimen consisted of CD4+ T cells from PBMCs cultured with HCoV-NL63 spike peptides, obtained before COVID-19 vaccination. These receptor sequences come from a human donor who received a COVID-19 vaccine.

The V call is TRBV5-1, the J call TRBJ2-1, with D unclear. Trimming cost V 7 bases and J 5 bases, with 16 bases left between them. The CDR3 covers 14 residues. Germline values: CDR1 SGHRS, CDR2 YFSETQ. CDR3 sequence reads: CASHTPDTNNEQFF. The DNA for the CDR3 is TGCGCCAGCCACACGCCAGACACGAACAATGAGCAGTTCTTC.

This clone was seen a handful of times. The J gene is TRBJ2-3, the V gene TRBV4-2, with TRBD2 identical over 9 bases. The germline V gene encodes CDR1 LGHNA and CDR2 YNFKEQ. The CDR3 has 16 residues. Trimming cost V 4 bases and J 0 bases; bases outside gene matches: 5. For the CDR3, the DNA is TGTGCCAGCAGCCCGACTAGCGGCACTAGCACAGATACGCAGTATTTT. As protein: CASSPTSGTSTDTQYF.